A selection of T cell receptor beta chains follows, all from one sample in a study of shared clonotypes between healthy human individuals. Repertoires were generated with immunoSEQ multiplex PCR, while TCRdb's copy carries only in-frame clones and drops some. Of more than 400,000 clones in the sample, approximately 78% were seen once. What was sequenced was PBMCs. The receptor set was obtained from a woman aged 40 to 50 in good health. Some clones in this sample may be carry-over from other donors' samples. Both conserved end residues are part of each CDR3. The D gene is left open where the match is weak. For some rows the clone size is stated as once, few or many, or as a class when expanded; others skip it.

j_gene | v_gene | abundance | d_gene | CDR3aa | CDR3nt
TRBJ2-7 | TRBV19 | . | . | CASSTLGRTLMYEQYF | TGTGCCAGTAGTACCCTTGGACGGACTTTAATGTACGAGCAGTACTTC
TRBJ2-7 | TRBV4-1 | . | . | CASSLRVGSYEQYF | TGCGCCAGCAGCCTCAGGGTGGGATCCTACGAGCAGTACTTC
TRBJ1-5 | TRBV5-6 | . | . | CASSLGAGVDHNQPQHF | TGTGCCAGCAGCTTGGGGGCAGGGGTCGACCACAATCAGCCCCAGCATTTT
TRBJ1-5 | TRBV6-1 | . | . | CASTRYSNQPQHF | TGTGCCAGCACACGTTATAGCAATCAGCCCCAGCATTTT
TRBJ1-2 | TRBV28 | few | TRBD1 | CASSLGGTGIWGYTF | TGTGCCAGCAGTTTGGGCGGGACAGGGATCTGGGGCTACACCTTC
TRBJ2-3 | TRBV20-1 | . | . | CSVGRDTQYF | TGCAGCGTCGGTAGGGATACGCAGTATTTT
TRBJ2-7 | TRBV5-5 | . | TRBD1 | CASSLQQGSYEQYF | TGTGCCAGCAGCTTGCAACAGGGGTCCTACGAGCAGTACTTC
TRBJ2-1 | TRBV28 | . | . | CASSLSRAGLVGREQFF | TGTGCCAGCAGTTTATCTCGGGCAGGGCTTGTGGGTCGCGAGCAGTTCTTC
TRBJ2-7 | TRBV18 | . | . | CASSPNVGLAGVYEQYF | TGTGCCAGCTCACCGAATGTCGGGCTAGCCGGAGTCTACGAGCAGTACTTC
TRBJ2-3 | TRBV5-1 | . | . | CASSSGVGTDTQYF | TGCGCCAGCAGCTCAGGGGTGGGCACAGATACGCAGTATTTT
TRBJ2-1 | TRBV27 | . | TRBD2 | CASTLGGGSGNEQFF | TGTGCCAGCACTCTCGGCGGCGGGAGTGGGAATGAGCAGTTCTTC
TRBJ2-1 | TRBV6-5 | . | . | CASTRGAYNEQFF | TGTGCCAGCACCCGCGGGGCCTACAATGAGCAGTTCTTC
TRBJ2-1 | TRBV29-1 | . | . | CSVEDGGMGRHEQFF | TGCAGCGTTGAAGATGGCGGGATGGGGCGGCATGAGCAGTTCTTC
TRBJ2-3 | TRBV5-1 | . | TRBD1 | CASRSGQSTDTQYF | TGCGCCAGCAGGTCGGGACAGAGCACAGATACGCAGTATTTT
TRBJ1-1 | TRBV30 | . | . | CAWSAGRYTEAFF | TGTGCCTGGAGTGCCGGAAGGTACACTGAAGCTTTCTTT
TRBJ2-3 | TRBV6-4 | many | . | CASSDGGSTDTQYF | TGTGCCAGCAGTGATGGCGGGAGCACAGATACGCAGTATTTT